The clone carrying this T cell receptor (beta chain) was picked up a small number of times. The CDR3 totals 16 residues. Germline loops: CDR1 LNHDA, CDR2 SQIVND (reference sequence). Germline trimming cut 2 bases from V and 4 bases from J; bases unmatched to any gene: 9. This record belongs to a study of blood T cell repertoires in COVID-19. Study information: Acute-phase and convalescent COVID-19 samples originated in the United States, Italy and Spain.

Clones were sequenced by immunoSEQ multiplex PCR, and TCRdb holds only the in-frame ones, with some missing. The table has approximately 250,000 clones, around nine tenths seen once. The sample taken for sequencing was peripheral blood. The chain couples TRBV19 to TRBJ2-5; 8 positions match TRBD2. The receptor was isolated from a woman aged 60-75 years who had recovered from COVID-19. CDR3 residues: CASSIIGGLALETQYF. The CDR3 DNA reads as TGTGCCAGTAGTATAATCGGCGGACTAGCCCTAGAGACCCAGTACTTC.